This passage covers 23 T cell receptor beta chains from one sample sequenced in a study of T cells in Graves' hyperthyroidism and ophthalmopathy (dated by TCRdb to about 2019). Preparation of the library involved multiplex PCR. The sequencer was an Illumina HiSeq 2000. TCR beta CDR3 regions were amplified from RNA transcripts. For the first round of RT-PCR on the TCR CDR3, the HTBI primer set was used together with the Qiagen OneStep RT-PCR kit. The public reads were quality trimmed at Q25 with fastp and then assembled into clones with MiXCR by TCRdb, keeping productive beta chains. A single entry per CDR3 protein holds the most common genes and DNA from its merged rows. This sample has about 710,000 distinct CDR3 sequences in its table, and around 17% of those were observed once. Of the sample, over 7.5% falls within the top ten clones. Input material: blood. The receptors originated from a man between 18 and 29 years old with Graves' hyperthyroidism.

This clonotype was picked up many times. The V and J genes are TRBV20-1 and TRBJ2-7, with 7 positions matching TRBD2. The CDR3 consists of 11 residues. Germline V gene lookup returns CDR1 DFQATT and CDR2 SNEGSKA (reference sequence). V trimming: 5 bases; J trimming: 3 bases; junction bases outside the gene matches: 1. The CDR3 loop reads CSAGLDYEQYF. Here the CDR3 DNA reads TGCAGTGCTGGACTAGACTACGAGCAGTACTTC.

This clonotype was picked up many times. The V gene is TRBV7-2, the J gene TRBJ1-1, with 7 bases lining up with TRBD1. The V gene end was trimmed by 4 bases and the J gene end by 8 bases; junction bases not matched to a gene: 10. Germline V gene sequence: CDR1 SGHTA, CDR2 FQGNSA. This CDR3 spans 14 amino acids. The CDR3 protein is CASSSDRVKMEAFF. The DNA for the CDR3 is TGTGCCAGCAGCTCTGACAGGGTTAAAATGGAAGCTTTCTTT.

This chain links TRBV28 with TRBJ2-7, with 13 nucleotides matching TRBD2. Looked up from germline, CDR1 is MDHEN and CDR2 is SYDVKM. The CDR3 is 17 amino acids. J was trimmed by 1 base and V by 1 base; bases with no gene match: 4. The chain's CDR3 is CASSLSGLAGVSYEQYF. For the CDR3, the DNA is TGTGCCAGCAGTTTATCCGGACTAGCGGGAGTGTCCTACGAGCAGTACTTC.

The chain is built from TRBV5-1 and TRBJ2-1; 8 bases map to TRBD2. The CDR3 loop spans 16 amino acids. The ends lost 1 base at V and 8 bases at J; junction bases unmatched: 11. Germline lookup yields CDR1 SGHRS and CDR2 YFSETQ. CDR3 coding DNA: TGCGCCAGCAGCTTGAAAGGATTCGGGGGGGGCGATGAGCAGTTCTTC. This translates into CASSLKGFGGGDEQFF.

This clonotype occurred a few times. The genes are TRBV6-2 or TRBV6-3 and TRBJ2-1; 8 positions match TRBD2. This CDR3 has 16 residues. Germline V CDR1 and CDR2: MNHEY, SVGEGT. Trimming cost V 7 bases and J 1 base; bases outside gene matches: 9. CDR3 amino acids: CASKGLALSSYNEQFF. DNA of the CDR3: TGTGCCAGCAAAGGACTAGCTCTATCTTCCTACAATGAGCAGTTCTTC.

In its sample, this clonotype was seen many times. The CDR3 loop reads CASSPPGTATPPLHF. The CDR3 DNA follows: TGTGCCAGCAGTCCTCCCGGGACAGCTACACCACCCCTCCACTTT. The chain has TRBV28 and TRBJ1-6; TRBD1 aligns across 7 bases. Trimming took 5 bases from V and 11 from J; bases not matched to a gene: 12. The germline CDR1 and CDR2 sequences are MDHEN and SYDVKM. This CDR3 has 15 amino acids.

This clonotype was counted ten times or more. The gene calls are TRBV11-2 and TRBJ2-7; 7 nucleotides agree with TRBD2. The CDR3 runs to 15 residues. Germline values: CDR1 SGHAT, CDR2 FQNNGV. J lost 2 bases, V lost 1 base, and 5 bases had no gene match. DNA of the CDR3: TGTGCCAGCAGCTTAGGTAGCGGGTACACCTACGAGCAGTACTTC. Its protein product is CASSLGSGYTYEQYF. Complete variable domain (other parts from reference TRBV11-2 and TRBJ2-7): EAGVAQSPRYKIIEKRQSVAFWCNPISGHATLYWYQQILGQGPKLLIQFQNNGVVDDSQLPKDRFSAERLKGVDSTLKIQPAKLEDSAVYLCASSLGSGYTYEQYFGPGTRLTVT.

This chain uses TRBV7-9 with TRBJ2-1, with unresolved D. CDR3 length: 12 residues. Per the germline V gene, CDR1 is SEHNR and CDR2 is FQNEAQ (reference sequence). V was clipped by 8 bases and J by 7 bases, with 12 bases between them. CDR3 nucleotides: TGTGCCAGCGCCCCCCCTCTAAATGAGCAGTTCTTC. It codes for CASAPPLNEQFF.

This clonotype was counted many times. The J gene is TRBJ2-1, the V gene TRBV11-2, with a tentative D call TRBD2 (6 bases). V lost 0 bases to trimming and J lost 1 base, with 19 bases between them. CDR1 and CDR2 from the germline V gene are SGHAT and FQNNGV. This CDR3 has 19 amino acids. The CDR3 spells CASSLDGRTGEISYNEQFF. The CDR3 DNA reads as TGTGCCAGCAGCTTAGATGGACGGACGGGGGAGATTTCCTACAATGAGCAGTTCTTC. The entire variable domain, with the rest obtained from reference TRBV11-2 and TRBJ2-1, is as follows: EAGVAQSPRYKIIEKRQSVAFWCNPISGHATLYWYQQILGQGPKLLIQFQNNGVVDDSQLPKDRFSAERLKGVDSTLKIQPAKLEDSAVYLCASSLDGRTGEISYNEQFFGPGTRLTVL.

The rearrangement joins TRBV11-2 to TRBJ2-6; 11 bases are shared with TRBD2. Germline values: CDR1 SGHAT, CDR2 FQNNGV. The CDR3 length is 18 residues. Losses at the gene ends were 5 bases for V and 2 bases for J; bases not matched to a gene: 8. Here the CDR3 reads CASSRLAGRQTGANVLTF. DNA of the CDR3: TGTGCCAGCAGCAGACTAGCGGGAAGACAAACTGGGGCCAACGTCCTGACTTTC.

V and J are TRBV20-1 and TRBJ1-6; D possibly corresponds to TRBD1 (6 bases). Trimming left V 7 bases short and J 1 base short, with 23 bases between. CDR1 is DFQATT, CDR2 SNEGSKA, per germline (reference sequence). The CDR3 spans 18 residues. CDR3 protein: CSVQEPGTIKSYNSPLHF. In nucleotides, the CDR3 is TGCAGTGTGCAAGAACCCGGGACAATCAAATCCTATAATTCACCCCTCCACTTT.

This clonotype was seen many times. The chain links TRBV27 to TRBJ2-1, with D tentatively TRBD1 or TRBD2 (5 bases each). The V and J ends lost 1 base and 7 bases respectively, with 14 bases between them. The CDR3 is 15 residues long. CDR1 is MNHEY and CDR2 is SMNVEV in the germline V gene (reference sequence). The CDR3 loop is CASSLWDPRGNEQFF. Here the CDR3 DNA reads TGTGCCAGCAGTTTATGGGACCCAAGAGGAAATGAGCAGTTCTTC.

Many counts were recorded for this clonotype. V usage is TRBV7-9 and J usage is TRBJ2-7; possible D gene TRBD1, 5 bases. V shed 3 bases and J shed 0 bases, with 12 bases lying between them. Germline values: CDR1 SEHNR, CDR2 FQNEAQ (reference sequence). This CDR3 is 15 amino acids long. Here the CDR3 reads CASSLVGESSYEQYF. CDR3 DNA: TGTGCCAGCAGCTTGGTAGGGGAAAGCTCCTACGAGCAGTACTTC. The variable domain in full, with the rest retrieved from reference TRBV7-9 and TRBJ2-7, is DTGVSQNPRHKITKRGQNVTFRCDPISEHNRLYWYRQTLGQGPEFLTYFQNEAQLEKSRLLSDRFSAERPKGSFSTLEIQRTEQGDSAMYLCASSLVGESSYEQYFGPGTRLTVT.

The rearrangement joins TRBV7-2 to TRBJ2-3; maybe TRBD2 (6 bases). CDR1 SGHTA and CDR2 FQGNSA come from the germline V gene. V shed 5 bases and J shed 5 bases, with 11 bases lying between them. This CDR3 spans 13 amino acids. The chain's CDR3 is CASSPGVVDTQYF. CDR3 DNA sequence: TGTGCCAGCAGCCCGGGGGTGGTAGATACGCAGTATTTT.

This clonotype was seen many times. The V call is TRBV12-3 or TRBV12-4, the J call TRBJ2-1; D uncertain. The CDR3 is 12 amino acids. V shed 5 bases and J shed 5 bases, with 7 bases lying between them. The CDR3 sequence is CASSPLDNEQFF. In DNA, the CDR3 is TGTGCCAGCAGTCCCCTGGACAATGAGCAGTTCTTC.

The CDR3 nucleotides are TGTGCCAGCAGTCCCGGACTAGCGGGAGGAATTCAGTACTTC. It specifies CASSPGLAGGIQYF. This chain joins TRBV28 and TRBJ2-4; 14 positions agree with TRBD2. CDR3 length: 14 residues. The V and J ends lost 5 bases and 10 bases, in that order; junction bases with no gene match: 4. CDR1 and CDR2 from the germline V gene are MDHEN and SYDVKM.

There are many counts of this clonotype. The rearrangement uses TRBV11-2 and TRBJ2-1; 9 bases align to TRBD1. The CDR3 has 15 residues. Germline lookup yields CDR1 SGHAT and CDR2 FQNNGV. V shed 5 bases and J 4 bases; nucleotides not matched to a gene: 6. This CDR3 reads CASSASGTGYNEQFF. CDR3 DNA sequence: TGTGCCAGCAGCGCATCCGGGACAGGGTACAATGAGCAGTTCTTC.

This clonotype has at least ten counts. The chain recombines TRBV20-1 with TRBJ2-3, with 14 bases aligning to TRBD2. Germline V gives CDR1 DFQATT, CDR2 SNEGSKA (reference sequence). The J segment lost 4 bases and the V segment lost 6 bases, leaving 6 bases of the junction unmatched. The CDR3 covers 15 residues. The CDR3 reads CSAGTSGSRPDTQYF. In DNA, the CDR3 is TGCAGTGCAGGGACTAGCGGGAGTCGCCCAGATACGCAGTATTTT.

This clonotype was found many times. V gene TRBV2 combines with J gene TRBJ2-7, with 9 nucleotides matching TRBD2. V gave up 0 bases and J gave up 3 bases; unmatched junction bases: 3. Germline V gene lookup returns CDR1 SNHLY and CDR2 FYNNEI. There are 15 residues in the CDR3. The CDR3 DNA reads TGTGCCAGCAGTGAAGCTGGACTAGCGCTCTACGAGCAGTACTTC. This codes for CASSEAGLALYEQYF.

This clonotype was seen a few times. The CDR3 protein is CASSQVWGRGASYEQYF. CDR3 DNA sequence: TGTGCCAGCAGCCAAGTATGGGGGCGGGGGGCTTCATACGAGCAGTACTTC. The chain couples TRBV14 to TRBJ2-7; 8 bases align to TRBD2. Germline V lookup: CDR1 SGHDN, CDR2 FVKESK. CDR3 length equals 17 residues. Trimming took 1 base from V and 4 from J; bases not matched to a gene: 12. The full variable domain, in which reference TRBV14 and TRBJ2-7 provide the parts outside the CDR3, is EAGVTQFPSHSVIEKGQTVTLRCDPISGHDNLYWYRRVMGKEIKFLLHFVKESKQDESGMPNNRFLAERTGGTYSTLKVQPAELEDSGVYFCASSQVWGRGASYEQYFGPGTRLTVT.

There are many counts of this clonotype. CDR3 sequence reads: CAIADGSPQETQYF. DNA of the CDR3: TGTGCCATCGCGGACGGGAGTCCTCAAGAGACCCAGTACTTC. The chain has TRBV28 and TRBJ2-5, with a tentative D call TRBD2 (6 bases). Trimming left V 10 bases short and J 2 bases short, with 17 bases between. The CDR3 is 14 residues long. Germline V gene lookup returns CDR1 MDHEN and CDR2 SYDVKM.

This clonotype was seen repeatedly, ten times or more. The chain couples TRBV6-1 to TRBJ2-7; 7 bases are a match to TRBD1. The CDR3 covers 16 residues. Unmatched junction bases numbered 7, after V lost 2 bases and J lost 0 bases. The V gene's germline CDR1 is MNHNS and CDR2 SASEGT. The CDR3: CASSEKGAGSSYEQYF. CDR3 nucleotides: TGTGCCAGCAGTGAAAAGGGGGCAGGGAGCTCCTACGAGCAGTACTTC.

This clonotype has a single count. The V call is TRBV28, the J call TRBJ1-4, with D possibly matching TRBD1 (5 bases). The V end was cut by 4 bases, the J end by 5 bases, with 17 bases between. Germline V CDR1 and CDR2: MDHEN, SYDVKM. The CDR3 covers 16 residues. CDR3 in amino acids: CASSSPGAGINEKLFF. The DNA of the CDR3 is TGTGCCAGCAGTTCACCCGGGGCAGGGATAAATGAAAAACTGTTTTTT.